The sequence of this TCR beta chain was determined in a study of metastatic and nonmetastatic thyroid tumors. Study context: Peripheral blood and tumor or nodule samples from malignant and benign thyroid patients were compared.

Many counts were recorded for this clone. Its antigen is not known. Under the authors' procedure: The authors used CDR3 differences across clinicopathological groups to build a distant-metastasis classifier for papillary thyroid cancer. TCRdb re-called clones from the PCR reads using MiXCR. The V and J calls follow TCRdb's processing rather than the paper's. The sample has some 40,000 clones; 20% to 25% are singletons. Study findings and constraints: In blood and tumor, TCR beta diversity was reportedly significantly higher in malignant thyroid tumors than in benign nodules.

V shed 2 bases, J shed 1 base, and the junction held 6 bases outside the gene matches. Germline CDR1 SGHVS, CDR2 FQNEAQ. This CDR3 comprises 16 residues. Thyroid surgery had not been preceded by any treatment in any patient. Sequenced: tumor tissue. This chain joins TRBV7-8 and TRBJ2-7; 9 positions match TRBD2. The receptor comes from a female donor with papillary thyroid cancer or a benign thyroid nodule (not recorded which). Some clones in this sample may be carry-over from other donors' samples. In DNA, the CDR3 is TGTGCCAGCAGCTTACTTAGCGGGAGTGTGTCCTACGAGCAGTACTTC. This translates into CASSLLSGSVSYEQYF.